This is a list of T cell receptor beta chains from one sample in a study of long-term antiretroviral therapy in people with HIV. Data came from immunoSEQ multiplex PCR; TCRdb stores just in-frame clones and leaves some out. Among 14,000 or so clones listed, 76% were seen once. Source: unsorted PBMCs, taken 3.1 years after starting antiretroviral therapy. Receptors were obtained from a middle-aged man with HIV. Each CDR3 is given with its conserved first and last residue. A D gene is named only where the DNA matches it firmly. Some rows mark clone size as missing; the rest say once, few, many or name a class of expanded clone.

NA,TRBV19,TRBD1,TRBJ2-3,TGTGCCAGTAGTATCGGGACAGTCACAGATACGCAGTATTTT,CASSIGTVTDTQYF
once,TRBV2,NA,TRBJ2-7,TGTGCCAGCAGTGGGGTTGAGCAGTACTTC,CASSGVEQYF
NA,TRBV21-1,NA,TRBJ1-6,TGTGCCAGCAGCAAAATAGGGGCTAGCATAGGGGCTCCCTTCTCCTATAATTCACCCCTCCACTTT,CASSKIGASIGAPFSYNSPLHF
NA,TRBV10-2,TRBD2,TRBJ2-1,TGCGCCAGCAGGGGCGGGGGGGAAACCTACAATGAGCAGTTCTTC,CASRGGGETYNEQFF
NA,TRBV19,TRBD1,TRBJ1-2,TGTGCCAGTAGTATAATACAGGGGGCAAAGGATGGCTACACCTTC,CASSIIQGAKDGYTF
NA,TRBV5-1,TRBD2,TRBJ2-3,TGCGCCAGCAGCTTGGGGGGACTAGCGGCTAGCACAGATACGCAGTATTTT,CASSLGGLAASTDTQYF
NA,TRBV5-1,TRBD1,TRBJ2-7,TGCGCCAGCAGCTTGACGACAGGGGCCTACGAGCAGTACTTC,CASSLTTGAYEQYF
once,TRBV6-1,TRBD1,TRBJ2-7,TGTGCCAGCAGTGAAGGCCAGGGGGTATACGAGCAGTACTTC,CASSEGQGVYEQYF
NA,TRBV11-2,NA,TRBJ1-3,TGTGCCAGCAGGAAAATACAGGTTCCTGGAAACACCATATATTTT,CASRKIQVPGNTIYF
NA,TRBV5-1,TRBD2,TRBJ2-1,TGCGCCAGCAGCTTCGGCGGGGGGCCCTACAATGAGCAGTTCTTC,CASSFGGGPYNEQFF
NA,TRBV19,NA,TRBJ1-5,TGTGCCAGTAGTATCGGCGAAAGCAATCAGCCCCAGCATTTT,CASSIGESNQPQHF
NA,TRBV5-4,NA,TRBJ2-1,TGTGCCAGCGGACTCCTCGGCAGTTTGTTCTTC,CASGLLGSLFF
NA,TRBV7-9,NA,TRBJ1-2,TGTGCCAGCAGCTTAGAGGTTCGGGTTCCCGACTATGGCTACACCTTC,CASSLEVRVPDYGYTF
NA,TRBV13,TRBD2,TRBJ2-7,TGTGCCAGCAGCCACCGGGGGGGGCTGGGGGAGCAGTACTTC,CASSHRGGLGEQYF
NA,TRBV30,NA,TRBJ2-7,TGTGCCTGGAGCCCCACCTCCTACGAGCAGTACTTC,CAWSPTSYEQYF
NA,TRBV12-5,TRBD1,TRBJ1-1,TGTGCTAGTGACAACACCGTAGGGACAGGGGACACTGAAGCTTTCTTT,CASDNTVGTGDTEAFF
NA,TRBV19,TRBD1,TRBJ1-2,TGTGCCAGTAGTATAGCGGACAGGGAGATCCGCTACACCTTC,CASSIADREIRYTF
NA,TRBV19,NA,TRBJ1-2,TGTGCCAGTAGTATAGGTATGAACTATGGCTACACCTTC,CASSIGMNYGYTF
NA,TRBV6-1,NA,TRBJ2-7,TGTGCCAGCAGTGAACCGAACTCCTACGAGCAGTACTTC,CASSEPNSYEQYF
NA,TRBV19,NA,TRBJ2-7,TGTGCCAGTAGTATGGGTGGCCCCTACGAGCAGTACTTC,CASSMGGPYEQYF
medium-sized,TRBV7-9,NA,TRBJ1-3,TGTGCCAGCAGCGTCGACACAGGAATCTCTGGAAACACCATATATTTT,CASSVDTGISGNTIYF
NA,TRBV28,TRBD1,TRBJ1-1,TGTGCCAGCACCCATGGGGACAGGTACACTGAAGCTTTCTTT,CASTHGDRYTEAFF
NA,TRBV4-2,TRBD2,TRBJ2-3,TGTGCCAGCAGCCAAGATCTACTAGCGGGGAGCACAGATACGCAGTATTTT,CASSQDLLAGSTDTQYF
NA,TRBV5-1,NA,TRBJ2-7,TGCGCCAGCAGCTTGTACGGGCCCCCCTACGAGCAGTACTTC,CASSLYGPPYEQYF
few,TRBV9,NA,TRBJ1-1,TGTGCCAGCAGCGCCCCCGGAGGGGGAGATACTGAAGCTTTCTTT,CASSAPGGGDTEAFF
NA,TRBV4-2,TRBD1,TRBJ1-2,TGTGCCAGCAGCCAAGATAAGACAGGGCCTAACTATGGCTACACCTTC,CASSQDKTGPNYGYTF
NA,TRBV30,NA,TRBJ2-7,TGTGCCTGGAGTCTCGAAGAGCCTGGCTCCTACGAGCAGTACTTC,CAWSLEEPGSYEQYF
few,TRBV27,NA,TRBJ2-7,TGTGCCAGCAGTCTTACAGGGATGAACGAGCAGTACTTC,CASSLTGMNEQYF
once,TRBV30,NA,TRBJ1-2,TGTGCCTGGAGTGTCGGCCAGGGGTACGGGTATGGCTACACCTTC,CAWSVGQGYGYGYTF
NA,TRBV4-1,NA,TRBJ2-7,TGCGCCAGCAGCCAAGAAGGTTCCGGGACCTACGAGCAGTACTTC,CASSQEGSGTYEQYF
NA,TRBV6-4,TRBD2,TRBJ2-1,TGTGCCAGCAGTGTCCTCAGCGGGGGGGACAATGAGCAGTTCTTC,CASSVLSGGDNEQFF
once,TRBV2,TRBD2,TRBJ2-3,TGTGCCAGCAGAGACGGACTAGCGGGGTACACAGATACGCAGTATTTT,CASRDGLAGYTDTQYF
NA,TRBV7-9,NA,TRBJ2-7,TGTGCCAGCAGCCCCTCCGAGGGGGGCGAGCAGTACTTC,CASSPSEGGEQYF
NA,TRBV7-9,NA,TRBJ1-1,TGTGCCAGCAGCAAAATAGGACAGACCGAAGCTTTCTTT,CASSKIGQTEAFF
NA,TRBV7-2,TRBD1,TRBJ2-7,TGTGCCAGCAGCTTTGGGACAGGGCCCCCCTACGAGCAGTACTTC,CASSFGTGPPYEQYF
NA,TRBV6-5,TRBD1,TRBJ2-7,TGTGCCAGCAGTCTGGACAGGGCTTCCTACGAGCAGTACTTC,CASSLDRASYEQYF
NA,TRBV5-6,TRBD1,TRBJ1-2,TGTGCCAGCAGCTTGGAACAGGGGGTAAGGCGCTACACCTTC,CASSLEQGVRRYTF
NA,TRBV7-3,TRBD1,TRBJ1-1,TGTGCCACCGCGACAGGGACTAACACTGAAGCTTTCTTT,CATATGTNTEAFF
NA,TRBV4-1,NA,TRBJ2-1,TGCGCCAGCAGCCAAGATTACGGGGACTACAATGAGCAGTTCTTC,CASSQDYGDYNEQFF
NA,TRBV25-1,NA,TRBJ1-2,TGTGCCAGCACACCCCCCGGAGACGGAAGGGGCTACACCTTC,CASTPPGDGRGYTF
NA,TRBV7-9,NA,TRBJ2-5,TGTGCCAGCAGCTTATCCTTGCGGCCGGAGACCCAGTACTTC,CASSLSLRPETQYF
once,TRBV11-2,TRBD1,TRBJ1-1,TGTGCCAGCAGCCCCGACTTACAGGGGCGGGATGACACTGAAGCTTTCTTT,CASSPDLQGRDDTEAFF
NA,TRBV9,TRBD2,TRBJ2-5,TGTGCCAGCAGCGTAGGGGCCCTAGCGGGGGGCTTTCAAGAGACCCAGTACTTC,CASSVGALAGGFQETQYF
NA,TRBV27,NA,TRBJ1-2,TGTGCCAGCAGTACCGCTAACTATGGCTACACCTTC,CASSTANYGYTF
NA,TRBV18,NA,TRBJ1-4,TGTGCCAGCTCAGCGGTTCCGGGTACAACTAATGAAAAACTGTTTTTT,CASSAVPGTTNEKLFF
NA,TRBV5-1,TRBD1,TRBJ1-4,TGCGCCAGCAGCTTACGGACAGGTCCCGAAAAACTGTTTTTT,CASSLRTGPEKLFF
NA,TRBV6-1,NA,TRBJ1-3,TGTGCCAGCAGTGAATCCGTTCCTGGAAACACCATATATTTT,CASSESVPGNTIYF
NA,TRBV5-6,TRBD2,TRBJ2-1,TGTGCCAGCAGCACGTATAGCGGGGGGGACAATGAGCAGTTCTTC,CASSTYSGGDNEQFF
once,TRBV9,TRBD1,TRBJ2-2,TGTGCCAGCAGGGCGACAGGGGGCGACACCGGGGAGCTGTTTTTT,CASRATGGDTGELFF
NA,TRBV18,NA,TRBJ2-7,TGTGCCAGCTCACCCTCAGGGGGGGTCCCCTCCTACGAGCAGTACTTC,CASSPSGGVPSYEQYF
NA,TRBV5-5,NA,TRBJ1-2,TGTGCCAGCAGGCTGACAGCGCCTTATGGCTACACCTTC,CASRLTAPYGYTF
NA,TRBV18,NA,TRBJ2-7,TGTGCCAGCTCACCAGAGGGGAACTACGAGCAGTACTTC,CASSPEGNYEQYF